This T cell receptor (beta chain) was sequenced during a study of cytomegalovirus exposure and HLA in healthy donors. Study-level results: In a later analysis, at a false discovery rate of 0.05, roughly 16,000 TCR beta sequences matched HLA alleles.

This CDR3 has 14 amino acids. Germline-derived CDR1 and CDR2 are SQVTM and ANQGSEA. With 3 bases removed from V and 5 bases from J, the gap between germline ends came to 16 bases. Turning to this clone: Its antigen is not identified.

Primers for the PCR totalled 60 Vbeta and 13 Jbeta. Assay used: immunoSEQ multiplex PCR; TCRdb lists only in-frame clones, some missing. The repertoire consists of 85,000 to 120,000 clones, with approximately 80% occurring once and the leading ten covering 1.6%. This chain connects TRBV29-1 to TRBJ1-1, with D perhaps TRBD1 (5 bases). Sequencing was done on a sample of PBMCs. The receptor was derived from a middle-aged man in good health and CMV-seronegative. CDR3 sequence (DNA): TGCAGCGTTGATGGACTCGGGGGGTGGACTGAAGCTTTCTTT. Encoded protein: CSVDGLGGWTEAFF.